The 13 T cell receptor beta chains presented below share a single source sample, sequenced in a study of blood T cell repertoires in COVID-19. TCRdb's table, derived via immunoSEQ multiplex PCR, lists solely in-frame clones and lacks some. Of 86,000 or so clones listed, about nine tenths are singletons. Sequencing was carried out using peripheral blood. The source is a man aged 45-60 years with active or convalescent COVID-19.

Only one count was recorded for this clone. J is TRBJ1-2 and V is TRBV3-1 (or the pseudogene TRBV3-2); TRBD1 matches at 7 bases. CDR3 length: 17 amino acids. In germline, CDR1 is LGHDT, CDR2 YNNKEL (reference sequence). Unmatched junction bases numbered 7, after V lost 0 bases and J lost 0 bases. The CDR3 nucleotides read TGTGCCAGCAGCCAAGAAGGACAGGCTCTTACTAACTATGGCTACACCTTC. This translates into CASSQEGQALTNYGYTF.

The rearrangement joins TRBV6-6 to TRBJ2-5, with 10 positions matching TRBD1. This CDR3 has 14 residues. Germline assignment: CDR1 MNHNY and CDR2 SVGAGI (reference sequence). After removal of 5 bases from V and 5 bases from J, the junction contained 5 bases not matched to a gene. The CDR3 DNA reads TGTGCCAGCAGTCCGACAGGGGGCAGGGAGACCCAGTACTTC. Protein sequence: CASSPTGGRETQYF.

The chain links TRBV28 to TRBJ2-7; 12 nucleotides align to TRBD1. Per the germline V gene, CDR1 is MDHEN and CDR2 is SYDVKM. The CDR3 is made up of 16 amino acids. J was trimmed by 3 bases and V by 2 bases; bases with no gene match: 5. CDR3 coding DNA: TGTGCCAGCAGTTTAGGGGGACAGGGGGCCATCTACGAGCAGTACTTC. Translation: CASSLGGQGAIYEQYF. Variable domain in full (rest from reference TRBV28 and TRBJ2-7): DVKVTQSSRYLVKRTGEKVFLECVQDMDHENMFWYRQDPGLGLRLIYFSYDVKMKEKGDIPEGYSVSREKKERFSLILESASTNQTSMYLCASSLGGQGAIYEQYFGPGTRLTVT.

This chain uses TRBV3-1 (or the pseudogene TRBV3-2) with TRBJ2-1, with 8 bases lining up with TRBD1. CDR1 and CDR2 (germline): LGHDT, YNNKEL (reference sequence). The V and J ends lost 4 bases and 4 bases, in that order; junction bases with no gene match: 6. The CDR3 length is 15 residues. The CDR3 nucleotides are TGTGCCAGCAGCCTCGGACAGGGTACGTACAATGAGCAGTTCTTC. It is translated as CASSLGQGTYNEQFF.

The chain joins TRBV29-1 to TRBJ2-3; TRBD2 is a possible D gene (5 bases). Looked up from germline, CDR1 is SQVTM and CDR2 is ANQGSEA. V was clipped by 3 bases and J by 4 bases, with 11 bases between them. CDR3 size: 13 residues. In DNA form, the CDR3 reads TGCAGCGTTGAGCTAGCCGGGGCAGATACGCAGTATTTT. This encodes CSVELAGADTQYF.

The chain links TRBV19 to TRBJ1-4; no definite D call. V gave up 5 bases and J gave up 0 bases, with 7 bases separating them. This CDR3 is built from 14 residues. In germline, CDR1 is LNHDA, CDR2 SQIVND (reference sequence). The CDR3 spells CASSFGATNEKLFF. Written as DNA, the CDR3 is TGTGCCAGTAGTTTCGGGGCAACTAATGAAAAACTGTTTTTT.

The chain uses TRBV30 and TRBJ2-7; TRBD1 matches 9 bases. CDR1 and CDR2 (germline): GTSNPN, SVGIG (reference sequence). The CDR3 sequence is 18 residues long. V was clipped by 3 bases and J by 5 bases; unmatched bases: 20. DNA for the CDR3: TGTGCCTGGAGCAATGGGGTGTTTATTGGGACAGGGCCCCACGAGCAGTACTTC. Protein sequence: CAWSNGVFIGTGPHEQYF.

The chain joins TRBV28 to TRBJ1-4; 7 bases map to TRBD1. CDR3 size: 13 residues. Germline CDR1 and CDR2: MDHEN and SYDVKM. With V trimmed by 5 bases and J by 8 bases, 5 bases remained unmatched. In DNA, the CDR3 is TGTGCCAGCAGTCCGGGACAGCAAGAAAAACTGTTTTTT. Encoded protein: CASSPGQQEKLFF.

The chain couples TRBV3-1 (or the pseudogene TRBV3-2) to TRBJ1-1; 8 nucleotides match TRBD1. V was pared by 0 bases and J by 2 bases, with 11 bases of the junction left unmatched. Germline lookup yields CDR1 LGHDT and CDR2 YNNKEL (reference sequence). The CDR3 length is 18 residues. This CDR3 reads CASSQEGRGRRGNTEAFF. CDR3 DNA sequence: TGTGCCAGCAGCCAAGAGGGCAGGGGGCGTCGAGGCAACACTGAAGCTTTCTTT.

V and J are TRBV11-3 and TRBJ2-1; TRBD1 matches 7 bases. V lost 0 bases and J lost 4; bases outside the gene matches: 6. Germline assignment: CDR1 SGHNT and CDR2 YENEEA. The CDR3 is 16 residues long. The CDR3, as DNA: TGTGCCAGCAGCTTAGAAGGACAGGACCCTTACAATGAGCAGTTCTTC. This sequence encodes CASSLEGQDPYNEQFF.

V gene TRBV6-4 combines with J gene TRBJ2-3; D possibly corresponds to TRBD2 (5 bases). Trimming took 5 bases from V and 5 from J, leaving 11 bases between them. In germline, CDR1 is MRHNA, CDR2 SNTAGT. CDR3 size: 13 residues. The CDR3 coding sequence is TGTGCCAGCAGTCCGACTGCGGGAGATACGCAGTATTTT. This codes for CASSPTAGDTQYF.

The chain joins TRBV12-3 or TRBV12-4 to TRBJ2-4; 7 nucleotides line up with TRBD1. The CDR3 loop spans 13 amino acids. The trim removed 6 bases at V and 5 bases at J, leaving 4 bases unmatched. The CDR3 sequence is CASRGDSQNIQYF. CDR3 nucleotide sequence: TGTGCCAGCAGGGGGGACAGTCAAAACATTCAGTACTTC.

The gene calls are TRBV30 and TRBJ1-3, with D maybe TRBD1 (5 bases). This CDR3 region has 12 residues. Germline lookup yields CDR1 GTSNPN and CDR2 SVGIG (reference sequence). This CDR3 is CATRGIANTIYF. CDR3 DNA sequence: TGTGCAACTCGGGGGATTGCAAACACCATATATTTT.